The 8 T cell receptor beta chains below come from one sample, sequenced in a study of beta chain features in type 1 diabetes. These receptors' targets are unknown. Whole-study results and caveats: Shortening that was moderate but significant affected the TCRB CDR3s of Type 1 diabetes patients in all four CD4+ subsets.

Expressed TCRB transcripts were sequenced because the entire RNA isolate underwent reverse transcription. Using immunoSEQ multiplex PCR, the repertoire was profiled, and TCRdb retains in-frame clones only, with some absent. The table includes some 700,000 clones, roughly an eighth detected once. What was sequenced was naive CD4+ T cells from blood. These receptors were taken from a man younger than 35 with type 1 diabetes.

The genes are TRBV14 and TRBJ1-1; D unresolved. This CDR3 region has 11 residues. CDR1 and CDR2 from the germline V gene are SGHDN and FVKESK. Trimming stripped 3 bases from V and 4 bases from J, with 3 bases between. CDR3 sequence reads: CASSHSTEAFF. CDR3 nucleotides: TGTGCCAGCAGCCATTCCACTGAAGCTTTCTTT.

This clone was found a few times. The chain combines TRBV9 with TRBJ1-1; TRBD1 aligns across 8 bases. The CDR3 totals 14 residues. CDR1 and CDR2 from the germline V gene are SGDLS and YYNGEE. Trimming at V came to 4 bases and at J to 1 base, leaving 3 bases not matched to a gene. This chain's CDR3 is CASSYGTGNTEAFF. The CDR3 nucleotides read TGTGCCAGCAGCTACGGGACAGGGAACACTGAAGCTTTCTTT.

The chain recombines TRBV6-5 with TRBJ2-7; TRBD2 matches at 7 bases. This CDR3 has 14 amino acids. In germline, CDR1 is MNHEY, CDR2 SVGAGI. J gave up 0 bases and V 6 bases, and 5 bases lay outside the gene matches. In DNA form, the CDR3 reads TGTGCCAGCAGGGCGGGGGATGCCTCCTACGAGCAGTACTTC. Translation: CASRAGDASYEQYF.

This clone was detected only a few times. The chain carries TRBV30 and TRBJ2-7, with D tentatively TRBD1 (5 bases). This CDR3 comprises 13 residues. The germline gives CDR1 GTSNPN, CDR2 SVGIG (reference sequence). V lost 1 base and J lost 6, with 13 bases in between. In DNA, the CDR3 is TGTGCCTGGAGTGCAGGCTCAGGGCTCGAGCAGTACTTC. Amino acid sequence: CAWSAGSGLEQYF.

In this sample, this clone turned up a few times. In the same sample, other DNA sequences code for this CDR3. The chain combines TRBV5-1 with TRBJ2-1; D possibly uses TRBD1 or TRBD2 (6 bases each). Trimming took 3 bases from V and 1 from J, leaving 11 bases between them. The CDR3 contains 15 residues. The germline CDR1 and CDR2 sequences are SGHRS and YFSETQ. The CDR3 nucleotides read TGCGCCAGCAGCTCAACGGGGGCTTCCTACAATGAGCAGTTCTTC. This gives the protein CASSSTGASYNEQFF.

V is TRBV2 and J is TRBJ1-1; 7 bases agree with TRBD1. V lost 5 bases to trimming and J lost 11 bases; unmatched junction nucleotides: 8. This CDR3 region has 12 residues. CDR1 and CDR2 from the germline V gene are SNHLY and FYNNEI. The CDR3 bases are TGTGCCAGCAGTAAGGGACAGACGGTGGCTTTCTTT. Protein product: CASSKGQTVAFF.

The chain is built from TRBV5-1 and TRBJ2-6; D is unresolved. Germline V gene sequence: CDR1 SGHRS, CDR2 YFSETQ. The CDR3 has 15 amino acids. V lost 0 bases, J lost 0 bases, and 4 bases lay in between. DNA of the CDR3: TGCGCCAGCAGCTTGGCAGCCTCTGGGGCCAACGTCCTGACTTTC. It specifies CASSLAASGANVLTF.

This clone was seen more than once but under ten times. Other DNA sequences from this sample encode an identical CDR3 as well. The chain links TRBV5-4 to TRBJ1-5; D is undetermined. V lost 0 bases to trimming and J lost 3 bases, with 4 bases between them. Germline-derived CDR1 and CDR2 are SGHNT and YYREEE (reference sequence). The CDR3 loop spans 13 amino acids. The DNA of the CDR3 is TGTGCCAGCAGCTTGGAAACCAATCAGCCCCAGCATTTT. Protein product: CASSLETNQPQHF.